This T cell receptor (beta chain) was sequenced in a study of Graves' ophthalmopathy and Graves' hyperthyroidism. Germline-derived CDR1 and CDR2 are MNHNS and SASEGT. This CDR3 region has 14 residues. V lost 7 bases, J lost 8 bases, and 15 bases lay in between. Beta-chain TCR CDR3 regions were amplified from RNA transcripts. The authors performed first-round RT-PCR with HTBI primers and then a second-round multiplex PCR. TCRdb recomputed calls from the multiplex PCR reads with MiXCR, one row per CDR3 protein. The data hold about 740,000 distinct CDR3 sequences, with about 44% observed a single time. This clonotype was counted only a few times.

Sequencing was performed on peripheral blood. The V and J genes are TRBV6-1 and TRBJ1-6; the D is unclear. The receptor's source is an adult man with Graves' ophthalmopathy. In nucleotides, the CDR3 is TGTGCCAGCAATCCTTTAGGGAAGGATTCACCCCTCCACTTT. Protein sequence: CASNPLGKDSPLHF.